This TCR beta chain appears in the sequencing data of a study of cytomegalovirus exposure and HLA in healthy donors. Notes on the study in general: Later analysis reportedly placed an Asian-associated ancestry cluster below the roughly 630-donor mean in N-insertions. Confirmation was obtained in vitro that a few CMV-associated chains are specific for CMV antigens.

It was with 60 Vbeta and 13 Jbeta primers that the PCR ran. TCRdb's table, derived via immunoSEQ multiplex PCR, lists solely in-frame clones and lacks some. The data show 130,000 to 150,000 clones, about 80% seen once. To note about this clone: The antigen is undetermined.

Donors in the study were healthy people who gave bone marrow. From germline, CDR1 is MNHNS and CDR2 SASEGT. Trimming took 8 bases from V and 0 from J; bases not matched to a gene: 5. The CDR3 contains 14 residues. This receptor was taken from a middle-aged man in good health and CMV-seropositive. The sample comprised PBMCs. The gene calls are TRBV6-1 and TRBJ2-7, with 9 nucleotides matching TRBD1. As DNA, the CDR3 is TGTGCCAGCTGTAGGGACAGGGTCTCCTACGAGCAGTACTTC. Translated: CASCRDRVSYEQYF.